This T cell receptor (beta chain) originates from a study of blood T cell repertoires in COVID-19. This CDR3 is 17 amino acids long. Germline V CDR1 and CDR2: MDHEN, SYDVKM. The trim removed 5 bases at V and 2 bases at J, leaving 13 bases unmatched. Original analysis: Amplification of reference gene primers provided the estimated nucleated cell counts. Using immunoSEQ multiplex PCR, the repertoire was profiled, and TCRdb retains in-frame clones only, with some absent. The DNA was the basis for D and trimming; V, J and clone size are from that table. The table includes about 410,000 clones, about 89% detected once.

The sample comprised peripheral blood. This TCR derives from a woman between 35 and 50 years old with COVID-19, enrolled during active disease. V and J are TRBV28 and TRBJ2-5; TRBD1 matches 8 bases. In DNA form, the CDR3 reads TGTGCCAGCAGTCTAGGACAGGGTTTTAGTAGGCAAGAGACCCAGTACTTC. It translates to CASSLGQGFSRQETQYF.